The source of this TCR beta chain is a study of cytotoxic CD8 clonotypes in ibrutinib-treated CLL. Using immunoSEQ multiplex PCR, the repertoire was profiled, and TCRdb retains in-frame clones only, with some absent. The data show some 150,000 clones, with approximately 80% seen just once and 28% held by the top ten. This CDR3 has 17 amino acids. CDR1 and CDR2 (germline): SGHTA, FQGNSA. Trimming cost V 5 bases and J 2 bases, with 21 bases left between them. The chain uses TRBV7-2 and TRBJ1-1; D might be TRBD1 (6 bases). Sequenced here: PBMCs, sampled after 12 months of ibrutinib treatment. This receptor was taken from a human donor with chronic lymphocytic leukemia. The CDR3 sequence is CASSMGAARAGNTEAFF. The DNA for the CDR3 is TGTGCCAGCAGCATGGGGGCGGCCCGAGCGGGAAACACTGAAGCTTTCTTT.